This entry describes one T cell receptor (beta chain). Per the original data handling: Reference gene primer amplification gave nucleated cell count estimates. This table comes from immunoSEQ multiplex PCR, and its TCRdb copy is limited to in-frame clones, with some not included. V, J and clone size reflect that table, while D and trimming were determined from the DNA. The sample holds some 230,000 clones, approximately 85% seen once. This record belongs to a study of blood T cell repertoires in COVID-19. Whole-study context: The origin of the acute and convalescent COVID-19 samples was the United States, Italy and Spain.

Germline assignment: CDR1 MDHEN and CDR2 SYDVKM. The CDR3 length is 14 residues. With 5 bases clipped from V and 3 bases from J, the junction kept 3 bases outside the gene matches. This clonotype originated in a man aged 45 to 65 who had recovered from COVID-19. Sequenced: peripheral blood. V and J are TRBV28 and TRBJ1-4; 7 positions match TRBD1. Written as DNA, the CDR3 is TGTGCCAGCAGTACAGGGGCGGCTAATGAAAAACTGTTTTTT. Translation: CASSTGAANEKLFF.